Each of the 27 T cell receptor beta chains below was sequenced from the same sample in a study of blood T cell repertoires in COVID-19. Method: immunoSEQ multiplex PCR; TCRdb's copy keeps in-frame clones and lacks some. The sample includes fewer than 350,000 clones, around 90% of them seen just once. Sequenced: PBMCs or T cells enriched from blood (not recorded which). These receptors originate from a man aged 55 to 69 who had recovered from COVID-19.

The chain recombines TRBV5-1 with TRBJ2-2; 9 nucleotides match TRBD1. After removal of 3 bases from V and 0 bases from J, the junction contained 3 bases not matched to a gene. Per germline, CDR1 SGHRS and CDR2 YFSETQ. The CDR3 contains 16 residues. The CDR3 here is CASSWTGVANTGELFF. The CDR3 bases are TGCGCCAGCAGCTGGACAGGGGTCGCGAACACCGGGGAGCTGTTTTTT.

The gene calls are TRBV5-1 and TRBJ2-6, with unresolved D. V gave up 0 bases and J gave up 3 bases, with 4 bases separating them. There are 14 residues in the CDR3. The V gene's germline CDR1 is SGHRS and CDR2 YFSETQ. The chain's CDR3 is CASSLVLGANVLTF. In DNA, the CDR3 is TGCGCCAGCAGCTTGGTTCTTGGGGCCAACGTCCTGACTTTC.

The V and J genes are TRBV5-4 and TRBJ1-4, with D possibly TRBD1 on 5 matching bases. Per the germline V gene, CDR1 is SGHNT and CDR2 is YYREEE (reference sequence). CDR3 size: 14 residues. V lost 0 bases and J 5 bases, leaving 8 bases between the germline ends. CDR3 in DNA: TGTGCCAGCAGCTTGGGGCCAGGGAATGAAAAACTGTTTTTT. Amino acids: CASSLGPGNEKLFF.

The chain recombines TRBV6-5 with TRBJ2-7; the match to TRBD2 covers 11 bases. The V segment lost 3 bases and the J segment 4 bases; nucleotides outside the gene matches: 8. The CDR3 sequence is 16 residues long. Looked up from germline, CDR1 is MNHEY and CDR2 is SVGAGI. CDR3 DNA sequence: TGTGCCAGCAGTTATGGTCGGCTAGCGGGAGGTTACGAGCAGTACTTC. Residues: CASSYGRLAGGYEQYF.

This chain uses TRBV11-2 with TRBJ1-1; D uncertain. CDR3 length: 13 amino acids. CDR1 and CDR2 (germline): SGHAT, FQNNGV. V lost 5 bases to trimming and J lost 0 bases, with 7 bases between them. The CDR3 region is CASSRQMNTEAFF. The CDR3 coding sequence is TGTGCCAGCAGCCGCCAGATGAACACTGAAGCTTTCTTT.

V usage is TRBV4-1 and J usage is TRBJ2-5, with 9 bases lining up with TRBD2. Looked up from germline, CDR1 is MGHRA and CDR2 is YSYEKL. V was pared by 1 base and J by 5 bases, with 14 bases of the junction left unmatched. This CDR3 has 18 amino acids. The CDR3 loop is CASSQGAGGPGDLETQYF. The CDR3, as DNA: TGCGCCAGCAGCCAAGGTGCGGGAGGGCCGGGTGATCTTGAGACCCAGTACTTC.

The chain links TRBV20-1 to TRBJ2-7, with TRBD1 identical over 7 bases. Germline V gene lookup returns CDR1 DFQATT and CDR2 SNEGSKA (reference sequence). The CDR3 spans 16 residues. J was trimmed by 0 bases and V by 3 bases; bases with no gene match: 11. The CDR3 sequence is CSASSTRDSLSYEQYF. The CDR3 nucleotides are TGCAGTGCTAGTTCGACCCGGGACAGCCTCTCCTACGAGCAGTACTTC.

This clone was counted a few times. This chain joins TRBV7-2 and TRBJ2-7, with TRBD1 matching over 7 bases. CDR1 and CDR2 from the germline V gene are SGHTA and FQGNSA. The CDR3 has 15 amino acids. V shed 2 bases and J 2 bases; nucleotides not matched to a gene: 6. In nucleotides, the CDR3 is TGTGCCAGCAGCTTACTGACAGGGTTTACCTACGAGCAGTACTTC. Protein product: CASSLLTGFTYEQYF.

This chain uses TRBV7-2 with TRBJ2-7; the D gene is possibly TRBD2 (6 bases). Per germline, CDR1 SGHTA and CDR2 FQGNSA. V lost 0 bases to trimming and J lost 4 bases, with 16 bases between them. This CDR3 contains 16 residues. CDR3 in DNA: TGTGCCAGCAGCTTAGCTGGAGGGAGTTATGGTTACGAGCAGTACTTC. It yields the protein CASSLAGGSYGYEQYF.

The V call is TRBV19, the J call TRBJ1-1; D may be TRBD1 (6 bases). V was pared by 5 bases and J by 0 bases, with 16 bases between. The CDR3 spans 16 residues. CDR1 and CDR2 (germline): LNHDA, SQIVND (reference sequence). CDR3 residues: CASSPDSTGMNTEAFF. The CDR3 coding sequence is TGTGCCAGTAGTCCTGACTCGACAGGCATGAACACTGAAGCTTTCTTT.

V is TRBV6-5 and J is TRBJ2-2; D might be TRBD1 (6 bases). V was cut by 5 bases and J by 1 base, with 11 bases left in between. CDR3 size: 15 residues. In germline, CDR1 is MNHEY, CDR2 SVGAGI. CDR3 in amino acids: CASSKQGQNTGELFF. CDR3 coding DNA: TGTGCCAGCAGTAAACAGGGCCAGAACACCGGGGAGCTGTTTTTT.

This clone was detected only once. This chain joins TRBV6-2 or TRBV6-3 and TRBJ2-1, with 14 bases fitting TRBD2. CDR1 MNHEY and CDR2 SVGEGT come from the germline V gene. The CDR3 is 16 residues long. V lost 2 bases, J lost 4 bases, and 1 base stayed unmatched. The DNA for the CDR3 is TGTGCCAGCAGTTACGGGACTAGCGGGGGATACAATGAGCAGTTCTTC. Its translation: CASSYGTSGGYNEQFF.

V and J are TRBV21-1 and TRBJ2-5; TRBD1, as called in the table, went unchecked against the DNA. TRBV21-1 is termed a pseudogene. The CDR3 totals 16 residues. The CDR3 coding sequence is TGTGCCAGCAGCAGTCCTACGGGGACAGCCCAAGAGACCCAGTACTTC. Amino acids: CASSSPTGTAQETQYF.

Regarding this clone: Other DNA sequences within the sample encode an identical CDR3. The chain recombines TRBV5-1 with TRBJ2-7; D may be TRBD2 (5 bases). The CDR3 extends over 12 amino acids. Trimming pared 4 bases from V and 2 bases from J, leaving 7 bases between. Per germline, CDR1 SGHRS and CDR2 YFSETQ. DNA of the CDR3: TGCGCCAGCAGCCCCGGGACCTACGAGCAGTACTTC. This codes for CASSPGTYEQYF.

This clone turned up a few times. As DNA, the CDR3 is TGCGCCAGCAGCTTGGAGACAGGGGGAAACACCATATATTTT. Translation: CASSLETGGNTIYF. The chain joins TRBV5-1 to TRBJ1-3; 7 nucleotides line up with TRBD1. Unmatched junction bases numbered 1, after V lost 0 bases and J lost 4 bases. The CDR3 loop spans 14 amino acids. Germline V gives CDR1 SGHRS, CDR2 YFSETQ. The variable domain in full, completed from reference TRBV5-1 and TRBJ1-3, reads KAGVTQTPRYLIKTRGQQVTLSCSPISGHRSVSWYQQTPGQGLQFLFEYFSETQRNKGNFPGRFSGRQFSNSRSEMNVSTLELGDSALYLCASSLETGGNTIYFGEGSWLTVV.

V and J are TRBV28 and TRBJ2-5, with D tentatively TRBD1 (6 bases). Trimming took 6 bases from V and 4 from J, leaving 15 bases between them. CDR3 length: 14 residues. CDR1 MDHEN and CDR2 SYDVKM come from the germline V gene. As DNA, the CDR3 is TGTGCCAGCAGGGAGACAGGACCCTCAGAGACCCAGTACTTC. This gives the protein CASRETGPSETQYF.

The rearrangement uses TRBV18 and TRBJ2-7, with 9 bases lining up with TRBD2. V trimming: 5 bases; J trimming: 3 bases; junction bases outside the gene matches: 8. Germline CDR1 and CDR2: KGHSH and LQKENI. There are 15 residues in the CDR3. CDR3 coding DNA: TGTGCCAGCTCAGTCCTTCGCGGGGGGGACTACGAGCAGTACTTC. The encoded protein is CASSVLRGGDYEQYF. Using reference TRBV18 and TRBJ2-7 for the parts outside the CDR3, the full variable domain is NAGVMQNPRHLVRRRGQEARLRCSPMKGHSHVYWYRQLPEEGLKFMVYLQKENIIDESGMPKERFSAEFPKEGPSILRIQQVVRGDSAAYFCASSVLRGGDYEQYFGPGTRLTVT.

V is TRBV25-1 and J is TRBJ2-5; D unclear. The CDR3 extends over 14 amino acids. The germline CDR1 and CDR2 sequences are MGHDK and SYGVNS. V shed 1 base and J shed 7 bases, with 13 bases lying between them. CDR3 sequence reads: CASSESPTYGTQYF. DNA for the CDR3: TGTGCCAGCAGTGAATCCCCAACTTACGGGACCCAGTACTTC.

This chain uses TRBV6-6 with TRBJ1-2; 9 bases are shared with TRBD1. Germline loops: CDR1 MNHNY, CDR2 SVGAGI (reference sequence). Germline trimming cut 6 bases from V and 8 bases from J; bases unmatched to any gene: 7. The CDR3 length is 13 residues. The CDR3 spells CASRAGTGNGYTF. The CDR3 DNA reads TGTGCCAGCAGGGCTGGGACAGGGAACGGCTACACCTTC.

This chain links TRBV27 with TRBJ1-4, with D possibly being TRBD1 (6 bases). CDR1 is MNHEY and CDR2 is SMNVEV in the germline V gene (reference sequence). V was clipped by 0 bases and J by 2 bases, with 10 bases between them. The CDR3 is made up of 16 amino acids. CDR3 amino acids: CASSLSGQRTNEKLFF. The CDR3 bases are TGTGCCAGCAGTTTATCTGGACAGCGGACTAATGAAAAACTGTTTTTT.

V and J are TRBV3-1 (or the pseudogene TRBV3-2) and TRBJ2-3; D not certain. V gave up 0 bases and J gave up 0 bases, with 10 bases separating them. CDR1 and CDR2 from the germline V gene are LGHDT and YNNKEL (reference sequence). This CDR3 region has 16 residues. For the CDR3, the DNA is TGTGCCAGCAGCCAAGACGATGTACTAAGCACAGATACGCAGTATTTT. As protein: CASSQDDVLSTDTQYF.

CDR3 nucleotide sequence: TGTGCCAGCAGCTCAACGGCCAGGTGGGACTATAGAGCTTTCTTT. It yields the protein CASSSTARWDYRAFF. V and J are TRBV3-1 (or the pseudogene TRBV3-2) and TRBJ1-1; D may be TRBD1 (5 bases). V was clipped by 5 bases and J by 10 bases, with 23 bases between them. This CDR3 comprises 15 residues. The germline V gene encodes CDR1 LGHDT and CDR2 YNNKEL (reference sequence).

The rearrangement joins TRBV7-2 to TRBJ2-7, with 11 bases lining up with TRBD2. CDR3 length: 17 amino acids. V trimming: 3 bases; J trimming: 5 bases; junction bases outside the gene matches: 12. Germline V gene data show CDR1 as SGHTA and CDR2 as FQGNSA. The CDR3 reads CASSFVSGRALSNEQYF. The DNA of the CDR3 is TGTGCCAGCAGCTTCGTTAGCGGGAGGGCCCTCTCTAACGAGCAGTACTTC.

The gene calls are TRBV2 and TRBJ2-7, with D maybe TRBD1 (6 bases). CDR1 SNHLY and CDR2 FYNNEI come from the germline V gene. The CDR3 is 14 residues long. Trimming pared 7 bases from V and 3 bases from J, leaving 16 bases between. CDR3 protein: CASMFGQGIYEQYF. DNA of the CDR3: TGTGCCAGCATGTTTGGGCAGGGGATCTACGAGCAGTACTTC.

The CDR3 here is CASSSLGPGGSYNEQFF. As DNA, the CDR3 is TGTGCCAGCAGCTCTCTGGGGCCAGGGGGCTCCTACAATGAGCAGTTCTTC. This chain connects TRBV7-9 to TRBJ2-1, with TRBD1 matching over 7 bases. The CDR3 covers 17 residues. J was trimmed by 0 bases and V by 4 bases; bases with no gene match: 9. Looked up from germline, CDR1 is SEHNR and CDR2 is FQNEAQ (reference sequence).

The V call is TRBV7-9, the J call TRBJ2-5; D call uncertain. Germline V lookup: CDR1 SEHNR, CDR2 FQNEAQ (reference sequence). The germline V and J ends were trimmed by 7 bases and 5 bases, with 17 bases remaining between them. CDR3 size: 14 residues. The CDR3 spells CASTNTGYGETQYF. DNA of the CDR3: TGTGCCAGCACCAACACCGGCTACGGGGAGACCCAGTACTTC.

The genes are TRBV7-3 and TRBJ2-7, with D possibly matching TRBD2 (6 bases). Germline CDR1 SGHTA, CDR2 FQGTGA. The CDR3 contains 13 residues. With 5 bases removed from V and 3 bases from J, the gap between germline ends came to 11 bases. The CDR3 sequence: CASSPGLLYEQYF. CDR3 DNA: TGTGCCAGCAGCCCGGGACTGCTCTACGAGCAGTACTTC.